This entry lists 32 T cell receptor beta chains sequenced from one sample in a study of T cells in Graves' hyperthyroidism and ophthalmopathy. Researchers amplified the TCR beta CDR3 regions from RNA transcripts. Carried out on the TCR CDR3, a first-round RT-PCR used the HTBI primer set. One entry per CDR3 protein results from TCRdb running MiXCR on the multiplex PCR reads. The sample consists of 350,000 or so distinct CDR3 sequences, around 23% of them appearing once. Material for sequencing was blood. These receptors came from a woman between 45 and 65 years old with Graves' hyperthyroidism.

The chain links TRBV7-8 to TRBJ2-2, with D possibly being TRBD1 or TRBD2 (5 bases each). This CDR3 is built from 18 residues. Per the germline V gene, CDR1 is SGHVS and CDR2 is FQNEAQ. V gave up 3 bases and J gave up 0 bases, with 17 bases separating them. CDR3 amino acids: CASSFYPLQGANTGELFF. CDR3 coding DNA: TGTGCCAGCAGCTTCTACCCCCTTCAGGGAGCGAACACCGGGGAGCTGTTTTTT.

In this sample, this clonotype turned up many times. The chain uses TRBV6-1 and TRBJ2-5; TRBD1 matches 8 bases. The trim removed 4 bases at V and 3 bases at J, leaving 16 bases unmatched. Germline CDR1 and CDR2: MNHNS and SASEGT. The length of the CDR3 is 18 residues. CDR3 nucleotide sequence: TGTGCCAGCAGTGGTGGACAGGGTCCCCGGCTTACCAAAGAGACCCAGTACTTC. Translated: CASSGGQGPRLTKETQYF.

This clonotype occurred many times. This chain links TRBV5-1 with TRBJ1-1; 9 nucleotides line up with TRBD1. This CDR3 contains 14 residues. Germline CDR1 SGHRS, CDR2 YFSETQ. Unmatched junction bases numbered 6, after V lost 4 bases and J lost 5 bases. The CDR3 sequence is CASSTGQGRTEAFF. CDR3 coding DNA: TGCGCCAGCAGCACTGGACAGGGGAGAACTGAAGCTTTCTTT.

A few counts support this clonotype. This chain joins TRBV7-3 and TRBJ1-1, with D unresolved. Trimming left V 4 bases short and J 4 bases short, with 13 bases between. There are 14 residues in the CDR3. The germline gives CDR1 SGHTA, CDR2 FQGTGA. CDR3: CASSSQPDGTEAFF. The CDR3 region has the DNA TGTGCCAGCAGCTCCCAACCCGATGGCACTGAAGCTTTCTTT. The complete variable domain, with remaining parts taken from reference TRBV7-3 and TRBJ1-1, reads GAGVSQTPSNKVTEKGKYVELRCDPISGHTALYWYRQSLGQGPEFLIYFQGTGAADDSGLPNDRFFAVRPEGSVSTLKIQRTERGDSAVYLCASSSQPDGTEAFFGQGTRLTVV.

This clonotype was observed many times. The chain uses TRBV7-8 and TRBJ2-1, with 7 bases identical to TRBD1. The CDR3 loop spans 18 amino acids. V was clipped by 7 bases and J by 9 bases; unmatched bases: 24. CDR1 is SGHVS and CDR2 is FQNEAQ in the germline V gene. This CDR3 is CASNLVQLRGLRRSEQFF. The CDR3 DNA sequence: TGTGCCAGCAACCTCGTGCAATTGAGGGGGCTAAGGAGGAGTGAGCAGTTCTTC.

This clonotype was seen ten or more times. The rearrangement links TRBV7-3 to TRBJ2-1; possibly TRBD2 for D (6 bases). Germline lookup yields CDR1 SGHTA and CDR2 FQGTGA. This CDR3 has 15 amino acids. The V end was cut by 5 bases, the J end by 1 base, with 12 bases between. DNA for the CDR3: TGTGCCAGCAGCATCGATAGCGGTTCCTACAATGAGCAGTTCTTC. It translates to CASSIDSGSYNEQFF.

CDR3 bases: TGTGCCAGCAGGCCCGGGACAGCAGATAATTCACCCCTCCACTTT. Protein: CASRPGTADNSPLHF. The V gene is TRBV2, the J gene TRBJ1-6; 7 bases map to TRBD1. Germline trimming cut 6 bases from V and 5 bases from J; bases unmatched to any gene: 7. Germline assignment: CDR1 SNHLY and CDR2 FYNNEI. The CDR3 has 15 residues.

A few counts support this clonotype. A much more abundant neighbour one base away suggests this may be a read error. The rearrangement uses TRBV12-3 or TRBV12-4 and TRBJ1-1; possible D gene TRBD1, 6 bases. There are 14 residues in the CDR3. With 4 bases removed from V and 4 bases from J, the gap between germline ends came to 13 bases. CDR3 residues: CASSWTVMSTEAFF. The CDR3 DNA sequence: TGTGCCAGCAGTTGGACAGTAATGAGCACTGAAGCTTTCTTT.

This clonotype was seen many times. J is TRBJ1-5 and V is TRBV4-1; D is possibly TRBD1 (5 bases). The CDR3 is 16 residues long. Germline loops: CDR1 MGHRA, CDR2 YSYEKL. The V gene lost 0 bases and the J gene lost 3 bases, with 12 bases spanning the gap. CDR3 DNA: TGCGCCAGCAGCCAAGAAGGAGGGGCGCACAATCAGCCCCAGCATTTT. This translates into CASSQEGGAHNQPQHF.

This clonotype was seen repeatedly, ten times or more. The chain joins TRBV20-1 to TRBJ1-1, with 8 positions matching TRBD1. The CDR3 has 15 residues. Losses at the gene ends were 2 bases for V and 8 bases for J; bases not matched to a gene: 13. Germline lookup yields CDR1 DFQATT and CDR2 SNEGSKA (reference sequence). The CDR3 reads CSARWVREDRVEAFF. CDR3 bases: TGCAGTGCTAGATGGGTTCGGGAGGACAGGGTAGAAGCTTTCTTT.

There are many counts of this clonotype. The chain links TRBV30 to TRBJ1-2; D is unresolved. Trimming stripped 1 base from V and 4 bases from J, with 4 bases between. The CDR3 sequence is 11 residues long. The V gene's germline CDR1 is GTSNPN and CDR2 SVGIG (reference sequence). This CDR3 reads CAWSGGYGYTF. The CDR3 DNA sequence: TGTGCCTGGAGTGGCGGCTATGGCTACACCTTC.

Comments on this clonotype: At one end the junction does not follow the germline gene, possibly because of a read error. The chain recombines TRBV7-7 with TRBJ2-3; tentative D call: TRBD2 (6 bases). Germline CDR1 reads SSHAT; CDR2 reads FNYEAQ (reference sequence). The CDR3 totals 15 residues. This chain's CDR3 is CASSSGSRTADTQYF. CDR3 bases: TGTGCTAGCAGCTCCGGGAGCCGGACCGCAGATACGCAGTATTTT.

V usage is TRBV7-9 and J usage is TRBJ1-4, with no clear D. Germline CDR1 reads SEHNR; CDR2 reads FQNEAQ (reference sequence). The length of the CDR3 is 14 residues. Trimming cost V 11 bases and J 3 bases, with 16 bases left between them. The CDR3 DNA reads as TGTGCCCTAGACCACGTTGTCCCTAATGAAAAACTGTTTTTT. This codes for CALDHVVPNEKLFF.

The sample holds a few counts of this clonotype. The chain links TRBV5-6 to TRBJ2-5, with TRBD1 as a possible D gene (5 bases). Looked up from germline, CDR1 is SGHDT and CDR2 is YYEEEE. The V end was cut by 2 bases, the J end by 7 bases, with 18 bases between. The CDR3 spans 15 residues. In DNA, the CDR3 is TGTGCCAGCAGCTTCTTGGGGCGAGATCTTCGGACCCAGTACTTC. Protein: CASSFLGRDLRTQYF.

The table lists this clonotype with a few counts. V and J are TRBV20-1 and TRBJ1-2; TRBD1 aligns across 7 bases. Germline trimming cut 7 bases from V and 0 bases from J; bases unmatched to any gene: 8. Germline V gene sequence: CDR1 DFQATT, CDR2 SNEGSKA (reference sequence). The CDR3 is made up of 14 amino acids. CDR3 DNA sequence: TGCAGTGTGGACAGGCGCACTCCTAACTATGGCTACACCTTC. Translating gives CSVDRRTPNYGYTF.

In its sample, this clonotype was seen many times. The J gene is TRBJ1-2, the V gene TRBV28; 10 bases match TRBD1. Germline assignment: CDR1 MDHEN and CDR2 SYDVKM. The CDR3 covers 15 residues. With 3 bases clipped from V and 7 bases from J, the junction kept 8 bases outside the gene matches. The CDR3 DNA follows: TGTGCCAGCAGTTTTCTCGGACAGGGGGTCTTTGGCTACACCTTC. Amino acids: CASSFLGQGVFGYTF.

Many counts were recorded for this clonotype. This sequence joins TRBV6-1 and TRBJ2-1; 12 bases are shared with TRBD2. V was pared by 5 bases and J by 7 bases, with 9 bases of the junction left unmatched. Germline V gives CDR1 MNHNS, CDR2 SASEGT. This CDR3 contains 16 residues. DNA for the CDR3: TGTGCCAGCAGTTCACCGACTAGCGGGAGAGGAAATGAGCAGTTCTTC. It encodes CASSSPTSGRGNEQFF.

This clonotype appeared many times. This chain connects TRBV7-9 to TRBJ2-3, with 8 bases lining up with TRBD2. The V gene's germline CDR1 is SEHNR and CDR2 FQNEAQ (reference sequence). The junction had 4 bases not matched to a gene; V was cut back by 1 base and J by 4 bases. The CDR3 has 15 residues. CDR3 sequence (DNA): TGTGCCAGCAGCTTAGGAGCGGGAGTTGCAGATACGCAGTATTTT. The encoded protein is CASSLGAGVADTQYF. Looking up the rest from reference TRBV7-9 and TRBJ2-3 gives the full variable domain: DTGVSQNPRHKITKRGQNVTFRCDPISEHNRLYWYRQTLGQGPEFLTYFQNEAQLEKSRLLSDRFSAERPKGSFSTLEIQRTEQGDSAMYLCASSLGAGVADTQYFGPGTRLTVL.

This clonotype has only a few counts. The junction and the germline gene differ at one end; a read error may be behind it. The CDR3 protein is CSARDALAPGTNSPLHF. CDR3 in DNA: TGCAGTGCAAGAGACGCATTAGCCCCCGGGACCAATTCACCCCTCCACTTT. This chain links TRBV20-1 with TRBJ1-6, with D possibly TRBD1 on 5 matching bases. The CDR3 has 17 residues. Germline-derived CDR1 and CDR2 are DFQATT and SNEGSKA (reference sequence).

This clonotype occurred many times. The gene calls are TRBV3-1 and TRBJ1-2, with 9 nucleotides matching TRBD1. The trim removed 6 bases at V and 4 bases at J, leaving 6 bases unmatched. The germline V gene has CDR1 LGHDT and CDR2 YNNKEL (reference sequence). The CDR3 covers 14 residues. DNA for the CDR3: TGTGCCAGCAGTCCCGGGACAGGGCCCTATGGCTACACCTTC. Amino acids: CASSPGTGPYGYTF.

The table lists this clonotype with many counts. The V gene is TRBV3-1, the J gene TRBJ1-6; 9 bases map to TRBD1. This CDR3 spans 16 amino acids. CDR1 LGHDT and CDR2 YNNKEL come from the germline V gene (reference sequence). J gave up 3 bases and V 3 bases, and 3 bases lay outside the gene matches. Here the CDR3 reads CASSQSTGGYNSPLHF. In nucleotides, the CDR3 is TGTGCCAGCAGCCAGTCGACAGGGGGCTATAATTCACCCCTCCACTTT.

The genes are TRBV5-1 and TRBJ2-5; 8 bases align to TRBD2. The CDR3 is 13 amino acids. Unmatched junction bases numbered 0, after V lost 0 bases and J lost 5 bases. The germline gives CDR1 SGHRS, CDR2 YFSETQ. CDR3: CASSLGTSETQYF. CDR3 sequence (DNA): TGCGCCAGCAGCTTGGGGACTAGCGAGACCCAGTACTTC.

The V call is TRBV27, the J call TRBJ1-2; 7 bases are a match to TRBD1. The CDR3 has 14 amino acids. CDR1 is MNHEY and CDR2 is SMNVEV in the germline V gene (reference sequence). The V and J ends lost 6 bases and 3 bases, in that order; junction bases with no gene match: 7. CDR3 bases: TGTGCCAGCAGCCAGGGGGGGAACGACTATGGCTACACCTTC. This gives the protein CASSQGGNDYGYTF.

This clonotype was seen ten or more times. The chain is built from TRBV5-1 and TRBJ1-1; no clear D gene. V shed 1 base and J shed 7 bases, with 11 bases lying between them. The CDR3 totals 13 residues. Germline loops: CDR1 SGHRS, CDR2 YFSETQ. The CDR3 region is CASSLMAGGEAFF. Written as DNA, the CDR3 is TGCGCCAGCAGCTTGATGGCGGGCGGTGAAGCTTTCTTT.

Many counts were recorded for this clonotype. The genes are TRBV20-1 and TRBJ2-1, with 7 bases matching TRBD1. After removal of 3 bases from V and 13 bases from J, the junction contained 12 bases not matched to a gene. Germline loops: CDR1 DFQATT, CDR2 SNEGSKA (reference sequence). CDR3 length: 13 residues. CDR3 region: CSASRGGVGIQFF. The CDR3, as DNA: TGCAGTGCTAGTCGAGGGGGCGTTGGTATACAGTTCTTC.

This clonotype was found many times. CDR3 bases: TGTGCCACCAGTGGGCGGGACGTTAGCTCCTACAATGAGCAGTTCTTC. It is translated as CATSGRDVSSYNEQFF. V and J are TRBV24-1 and TRBJ2-1, with D possibly matching TRBD2 (6 bases). The germline V and J ends were trimmed by 5 bases and 0 bases, with 13 bases remaining between them. Looked up from germline, CDR1 is KGHDR and CDR2 is SFDVKD. The length of the CDR3 is 16 residues.

This CDR3 reads CASSQWGGGPEAFF. The CDR3, as DNA: TGTGCCAGCAGCCAATGGGGAGGGGGCCCTGAAGCTTTCTTT. The chain links TRBV14 to TRBJ1-1; 7 bases align to TRBD1. The length of the CDR3 is 14 residues. With 2 bases clipped from V and 6 bases from J, the junction kept 6 bases outside the gene matches. The germline CDR1 and CDR2 sequences are SGHDN and FVKESK.

The table lists this clonotype with many counts. The chain couples TRBV3-1 to TRBJ1-1, with D possibly being TRBD1 (6 bases). Per germline, CDR1 LGHDT and CDR2 YNNKEL (reference sequence). The germline V and J ends were trimmed by 1 base and 6 bases, with 12 bases remaining between them. The CDR3 spans 14 residues. DNA of the CDR3: TGTGCCAGCAGCCAAGTCTGGGGGCTTGCTGAAGCTTTCTTT. Protein product: CASSQVWGLAEAFF.

This chain links TRBV28 with TRBJ1-5; a weak D match, TRBD1 (5 bases). V lost 7 bases, J lost 2 bases, and 18 bases lay in between. Looked up from germline, CDR1 is MDHEN and CDR2 is SYDVKM. The CDR3 runs 16 residues. The CDR3 bases are TGTGCCAGCACCATTGGGGGGGTACTAGGCAATCAGCCCCAGCATTTT. Protein: CASTIGGVLGNQPQHF. Full variable domain (outside the CDR3, taken from reference TRBV28 and TRBJ1-5): DVKVTQSSRYLVKRTGEKVFLECVQDMDHENMFWYRQDPGLGLRLIYFSYDVKMKEKGDIPEGYSVSREKKERFSLILESASTNQTSMYLCASTIGGVLGNQPQHFGDGTRLSIL.

CDR3 in DNA: TGTGCCAGCAGTGGGACACCGGGAAACACCGGGGAGCTGTTTTTT. This codes for CASSGTPGNTGELFF. This chain links TRBV2 with TRBJ2-2, with D tentatively TRBD1 or TRBD2 (5 bases each). CDR1 and CDR2 from the germline V gene are SNHLY and FYNNEI. The CDR3 covers 15 residues. Trimming took 4 bases from V and 2 from J, leaving 11 bases between them.

V usage is TRBV7-3 and J usage is TRBJ2-1; D may match TRBD1 or TRBD2 (5 bases each). Trimming stripped 6 bases from V and 2 bases from J, with 17 bases between. The CDR3 loop spans 16 amino acids. Germline V lookup: CDR1 SGHTA, CDR2 FQGTGA. CDR3 region: CASRPSGTQTYNEQFF. The CDR3 DNA reads TGTGCCAGCAGACCCTCCGGGACCCAGACCTACAATGAGCAGTTCTTC.

This clonotype was recorded at least ten times. V is TRBV6-1 and J is TRBJ1-1; D is undetermined. Trimming took 4 bases from V and 1 from J, leaving 7 bases between them. Germline CDR1 is MNHNS and CDR2 is SASEGT. The CDR3 is 13 residues long. The CDR3 DNA follows: TGTGCCAGCAGTGCAAGTAGGAACACTGAAGCTTTCTTT. Protein sequence: CASSASRNTEAFF.